This T cell receptor beta chain was sequenced in a study of early T cells in non-severe SARS-CoV-2 infection. As for the study in general: Chains stayed unpaired after sequencing of bulk RNA from unsorted whole blood.

Individual cDNA molecules were tagged with unique molecular identifiers, the study reported. TCRdb independently ran MiXCR on the 5' RACE reads; one entry per CDR3 protein. The sample gives approximately 88,000 distinct CDR3 sequences, roughly 15% of which show up once; approximately 1.5% is in the top ten. The V gene lost 2 bases and the J gene lost 5 bases, with 10 bases spanning the gap. Germline V gives CDR1 SGDLS, CDR2 YYNGEE. The CDR3 has 13 amino acids. The clonotype was recovered from an adult who was a healthcare worker with PCR-confirmed SARS-CoV-2 infection or an uninfected control (not recorded which). The rearrangement uses TRBV9 and TRBJ1-1; D gene ambiguous. Sequenced: whole blood. In nucleotides, the CDR3 is TGTGCCAGCAGCGTGGGGAGGGCAACTGAAGCTTTCTTT. Encoded protein: CASSVGRATEAFF.